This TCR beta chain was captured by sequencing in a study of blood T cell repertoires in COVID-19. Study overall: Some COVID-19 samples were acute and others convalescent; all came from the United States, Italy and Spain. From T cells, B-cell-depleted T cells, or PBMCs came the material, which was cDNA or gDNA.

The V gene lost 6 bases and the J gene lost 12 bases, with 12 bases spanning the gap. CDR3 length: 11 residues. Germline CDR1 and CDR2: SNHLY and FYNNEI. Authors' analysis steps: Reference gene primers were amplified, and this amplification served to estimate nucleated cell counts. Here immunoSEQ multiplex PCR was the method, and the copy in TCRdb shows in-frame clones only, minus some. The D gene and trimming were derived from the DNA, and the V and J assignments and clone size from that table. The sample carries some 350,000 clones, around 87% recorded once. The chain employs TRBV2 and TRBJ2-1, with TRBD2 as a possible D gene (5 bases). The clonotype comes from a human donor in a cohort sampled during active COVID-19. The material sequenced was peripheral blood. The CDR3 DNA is TGTGCCAGCAGGCTAAGCGGCGTGCAGTTCTTC. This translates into CASRLSGVQFF.